This is a list of T cell receptor beta chains from one sample in a study of blood T cell repertoires in COVID-19. Clones were sequenced by immunoSEQ multiplex PCR, and TCRdb holds only the in-frame ones, with some missing. The sample lists under 200,000 clones, nearly 90% occurring once. The sample consisted of peripheral blood. Every receptor here comes from a man in his sixties with active or convalescent COVID-19. Both conserved end residues are part of each CDR3. A D gene is named only where the DNA matches it firmly. Size values are once, few and many counts, or a class for expanded clones, and some rows have none.

clone_size	v_call	d_call	j_call	cdr3_aa	cdr3_nt
.	TRBV30	TRBD2	TRBJ2-3	CAWSGLAGRTDTQYF	TGTGCCTGGTCGGGACTAGCGGGGCGCACAGATACGCAGTATTTT
.	TRBV2	.	TRBJ1-1	CASSEPRVKNTEAFF	TGTGCCAGCAGTGAACCAAGAGTAAAGAACACTGAAGCTTTCTTT
.	TRBV7-3	TRBD1	TRBJ2-2	CASSTTGTGDTGELFF	TGTGCCAGCAGCACGACCGGGACAGGGGACACCGGGGAGCTGTTTTTT
.	TRBV7-9	TRBD1	TRBJ2-5	CASSRRTGETQYF	TGTGCCAGCAGCCGGAGGACAGGGGAGACCCAGTACTTC
.	TRBV2	.	TRBJ1-6	CASSQGNNSPLHF	TGTGCCAGCAGTCAGGGAAATAATTCACCCCTCCACTTT
.	TRBV20-1	.	TRBJ1-1	CSASNPSGENTEAFF	TGCAGTGCTAGTAACCCCTCCGGAGAGAACACTGAAGCTTTCTTT
.	TRBV19	.	TRBJ2-1	CASSIDRGYNEQFF	TGTGCCAGTAGTATAGATCGAGGTTATAATGAGCAGTTCTTC
.	TRBV7-9	.	TRBJ1-2	CASSLLYGYTF	TGTGCCAGCAGCCTTCTCTATGGCTACACCTTC
.	TRBV27	.	TRBJ1-6	CASSFERRETVASPLHF	TGTGCCAGCAGTTTTGAGCGCAGGGAAACTGTGGCTTCACCCCTCCACTTT
few	TRBV27	TRBD2	TRBJ2-5	CASSFAGEGETQYF	TGTGCCAGCAGTTTTGCGGGGGAGGGGGAGACCCAGTACTTC
.	TRBV5-1	TRBD2	TRBJ2-2	CARSGGGARAGELFF	TGCGCCCGCAGCGGCGGGGGGGCCAGGGCCGGGGAGCTGTTTTTT
.	TRBV3-1/TRBV3-2	.	TRBJ2-1	CASSQGGGFNEQFF	TGTGCCAGCAGCCAAGGGGGCGGATTCAATGAGCAGTTCTTC
.	TRBV7-9	.	TRBJ1-4	CASSLEAGPREKLFF	TGTGCCAGCAGCTTAGAGGCAGGGCCTAGAGAAAAACTGTTTTTT
few	TRBV3-1/TRBV3-2	TRBD1	TRBJ2-7	CASSRDRAQGEQYF	TGTGCCAGCAGCCGGGACAGGGCCCAGGGAGAGCAGTACTTC
.	TRBV18	.	TRBJ1-3	CASSPTPAPAGNTIYF	TGTGCCAGCTCACCCACGCCAGCGCCGGCCGGAAACACCATATATTTT
.	TRBV6-2/TRBV6-3	.	TRBJ2-7	CASSYSGGSYEQYF	TGTGCCAGCAGTTACAGCGGAGGCTCCTACGAGCAGTACTTC